This T cell receptor (beta chain) was captured by sequencing in a study of blood T cells in healthy people across ages. Study observations and caveats: When one million T cells were used, diversity estimates were thought to be underestimates. When set beside aged donors, long-lived donors presented more naive CD4+ cells and higher diversity.

A second PCR, run for roughly 7 to 12 cycles, used a sample-barcoded 5' primer plus a J-beta primer mix. MiXCR, run by TCRdb on the 5' RACE reads, gives a single entry per CDR3 protein. Seen here are 780,000 or so distinct CDR3 sequences, roughly 25% observed once, and the top ten hold approximately 4%. This clonotype was counted only a few times. Antigen specificity is unknown. This same sample was also part of a study on T cells of mothers and their children. That study adds: The effect of thymic selection on TCR recombination output is similar between related and unrelated pairs.

Sequencing was carried out using blood. This clonotype was sampled from a boy between 10 and 17 years old in good health.

The chain's CDR3 is CASSSDSYYNEQFF. CDR3 coding DNA: TGTGCCAGCAGTTCGGACTCGTACTACAATGAGCAGTTCTTC. The rearrangement uses TRBV12-3 or TRBV12-4 and TRBJ2-1, with a possible D match to TRBD2 (5 bases). The CDR3 consists of 14 residues. Trimming cost V 4 bases and J 3 bases, with 10 bases left between them.